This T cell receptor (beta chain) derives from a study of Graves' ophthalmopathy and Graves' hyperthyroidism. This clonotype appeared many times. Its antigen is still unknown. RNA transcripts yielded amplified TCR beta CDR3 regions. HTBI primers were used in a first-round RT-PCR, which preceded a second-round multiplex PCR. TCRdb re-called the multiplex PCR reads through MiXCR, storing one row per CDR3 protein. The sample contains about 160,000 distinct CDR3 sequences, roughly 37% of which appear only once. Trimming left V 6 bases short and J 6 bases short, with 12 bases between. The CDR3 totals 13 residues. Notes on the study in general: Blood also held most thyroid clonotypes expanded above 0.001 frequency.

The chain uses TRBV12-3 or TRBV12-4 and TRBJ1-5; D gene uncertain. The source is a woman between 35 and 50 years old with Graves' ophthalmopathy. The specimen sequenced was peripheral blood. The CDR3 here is CASRRTVTQPQHF. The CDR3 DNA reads TGTGCCAGCAGGAGGACGGTAACTCAGCCCCAGCATTTT.